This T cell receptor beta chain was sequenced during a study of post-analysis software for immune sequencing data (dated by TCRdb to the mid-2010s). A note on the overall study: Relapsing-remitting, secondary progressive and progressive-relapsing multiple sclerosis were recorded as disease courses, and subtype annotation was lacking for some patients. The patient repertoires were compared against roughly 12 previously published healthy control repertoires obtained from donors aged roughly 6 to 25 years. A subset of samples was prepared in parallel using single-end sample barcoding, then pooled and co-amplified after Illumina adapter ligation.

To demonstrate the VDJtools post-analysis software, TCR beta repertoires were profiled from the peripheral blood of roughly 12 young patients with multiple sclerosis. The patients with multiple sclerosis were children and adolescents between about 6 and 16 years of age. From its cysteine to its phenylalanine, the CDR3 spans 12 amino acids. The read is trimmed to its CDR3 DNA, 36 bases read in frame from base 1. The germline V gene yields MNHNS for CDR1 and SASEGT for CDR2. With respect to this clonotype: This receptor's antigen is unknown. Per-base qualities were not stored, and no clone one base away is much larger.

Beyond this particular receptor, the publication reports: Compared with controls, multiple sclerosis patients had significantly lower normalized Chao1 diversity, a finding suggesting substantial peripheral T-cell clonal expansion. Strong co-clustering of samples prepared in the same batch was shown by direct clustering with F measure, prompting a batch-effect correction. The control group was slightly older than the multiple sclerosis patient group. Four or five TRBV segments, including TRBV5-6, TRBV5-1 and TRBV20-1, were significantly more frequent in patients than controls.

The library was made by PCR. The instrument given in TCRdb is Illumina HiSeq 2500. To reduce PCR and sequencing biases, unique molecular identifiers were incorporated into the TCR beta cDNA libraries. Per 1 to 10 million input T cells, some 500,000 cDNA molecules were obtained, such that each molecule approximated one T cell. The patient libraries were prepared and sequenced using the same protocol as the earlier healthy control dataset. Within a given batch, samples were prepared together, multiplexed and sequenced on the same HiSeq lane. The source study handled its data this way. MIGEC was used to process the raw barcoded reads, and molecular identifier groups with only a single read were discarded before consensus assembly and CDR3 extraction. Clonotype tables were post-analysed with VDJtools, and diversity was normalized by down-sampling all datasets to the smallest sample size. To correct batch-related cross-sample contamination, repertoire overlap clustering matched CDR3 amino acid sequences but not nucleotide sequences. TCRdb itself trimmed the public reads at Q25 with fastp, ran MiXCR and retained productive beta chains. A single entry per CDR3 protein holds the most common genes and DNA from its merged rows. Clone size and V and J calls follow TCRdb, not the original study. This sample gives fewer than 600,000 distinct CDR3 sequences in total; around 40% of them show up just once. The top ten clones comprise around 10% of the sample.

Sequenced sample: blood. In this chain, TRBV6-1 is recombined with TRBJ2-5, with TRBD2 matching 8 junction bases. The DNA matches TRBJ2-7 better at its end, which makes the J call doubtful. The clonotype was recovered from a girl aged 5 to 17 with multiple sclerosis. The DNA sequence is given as TGTGCCAGCAAAACTAGCGGATACGAGCAGTACTTC. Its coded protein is CASKTSGYEQYF.